These 16 T cell receptor beta chains originate from one sample sequenced in a study of Ad26.COV2.S vaccination and SARS-CoV-2 variants (dated by TCRdb to 2020 to 2022). Libraries were prepared through the immunoSEQ multiplex PCR assay. TCRdb carries this immuneACCESS record with in-frame sequences only. Its versions omit some clonotypes, under half of them owing to an unresolved V gene in the studies checked, with the rest unexplained. The sample data list around 310,000 clones, and roughly 90% of these were observed just once. 4.5% to 7% of the sample comes from the top ten. The treatment or condition label, as the study defines it: around 19 received Ad26.COV2.S at low or high dose, single or two shots; roughly 5 received placebo; per-sample allocation not given. For vaccine and placebo recipients, the sequenced repertoires came from samples collected on day 63 after the first injection. Here the sequenced sample was peripheral blood, taken in a trial of Ad26.COV2.S vaccine versus placebo. These receptor sequences come from a person aged 18 to 59 who received the Ad26.COV2.S COVID-19 vaccine or a placebo.

Comments on this clone: This specimen includes other DNA sequences encoding the same CDR3. The rearrangement links TRBV9 to TRBJ2-7; TRBD2 is a possible D gene (5 bases). This CDR3 comprises 14 residues. Trimming took off 0 bases at V and 0 bases at J, with 7 bases between the two ends. From germline, CDR1 is SGDLS and CDR2 YYNGEE. The CDR3 sequence is CASSVGGSSYEQYF. DNA of the CDR3: TGTGCCAGCAGCGTAGGAGGGAGCTCCTACGAGCAGTACTTC.

The rearrangement uses TRBV4-1 and TRBJ2-1, with 15 bases that match TRBD2. Germline values: CDR1 MGHRA, CDR2 YSYEKL. CDR3 length: 20 residues. After removal of 0 bases from V and 3 bases from J, the junction contained 9 bases not matched to a gene. The DNA for the CDR3 is TGCGCCAGCAGCCAAGATGACGGACTAGCGGGAGGGCCTAGCTACAATGAGCAGTTCTTC. Its protein is CASSQDDGLAGGPSYNEQFF.

This clone was counted a single time. The chain employs TRBV9 and TRBJ2-1, with a possible D match to TRBD2 (5 bases). V lost 0 bases, J lost 10 bases, and 14 bases lay in between. CDR1 is SGDLS, CDR2 YYNGEE, per germline. This CDR3 region has 14 residues. CDR3 DNA: TGTGCCAGCAGCGTAGGGGGAGCTGGAAGGGAGCAGTTCTTC. Amino acid sequence: CASSVGGAGREQFF.

The rearrangement joins TRBV2 to TRBJ1-1, with D possibly TRBD1 on 6 matching bases. V was trimmed by 6 bases and J by 4 bases, leaving 15 bases between them. Germline V gives CDR1 SNHLY, CDR2 FYNNEI. This CDR3 comprises 14 residues. The DNA for the CDR3 is TGTGCCAGCAGGGGACAATTTTTGGGCACTGAAGCTTTCTTT. Translating it yields CASRGQFLGTEAFF. Full variable domain (remainder filled in from reference TRBV2 and TRBJ1-1): EPEVTQTPSHQVTQMGQEVILRCVPISNHLYFYWYRQILGQKVEFLVSFYNNEISEKSEIFDDQFSVERPDGSNFTLKIRSTKLEDSAMYFCASRGQFLGTEAFFGQGTRLTVV.

This rearrangement joins TRBV6-6 to TRBJ1-1, with D uncertain. The ends were cut back, 7 bases at V and 1 base at J, with 13 bases in the middle. CDR1 and CDR2 from the germline V gene are MNHNY and SVGAGI (reference sequence). The CDR3 totals 14 residues. The CDR3 bases are TGTGCCAGCATCAAAGTACCACGGAACACTGAAGCTTTCTTT. It yields the protein CASIKVPRNTEAFF.

The chain has TRBV19 and TRBJ2-1; D remains ambiguous. This CDR3 has 11 amino acids. Germline V gene sequence: CDR1 LNHDA, CDR2 SQIVND (reference sequence). Trimming took off 10 bases at V and 10 bases at J, with 14 bases between the two ends. DNA for the CDR3: TGTGCCACCCAAGACTCGGAGGAGCAGTTCTTC. Its protein product is CATQDSEEQFF.

The count of this clone is one. The chain links TRBV6-2 or TRBV6-3 to TRBJ1-2, with a weak D call TRBD1 (5 bases). The germline V gene encodes CDR1 MNHEY and CDR2 SVGEGT. This CDR3 has 14 amino acids. The V gene lost 3 bases and the J gene lost 3 bases, with 11 bases spanning the gap. CDR3 bases: TGTGCCAGCAGTTATCGTGGGACCTACTATGGCTACACCTTC. Translated: CASSYRGTYYGYTF.

V gene TRBV7-9 combines with J gene TRBJ2-5; TRBD1 aligns across 7 bases. This CDR3 is built from 17 residues. J was trimmed by 4 bases and V by 5 bases; bases with no gene match: 16. CDR1 is SEHNR and CDR2 is FQNEAQ in the germline V gene (reference sequence). CDR3 nucleotides: TGTGCCAGCAGCCCCCACACCGGTACAGGGGTAGGAGAGACCCAGTACTTC. Encoded protein: CASSPHTGTGVGETQYF. Combining the CDR3 with reference TRBV7-9 and TRBJ2-5 gives the whole variable domain DTGVSQNPRHKITKRGQNVTFRCDPISEHNRLYWYRQTLGQGPEFLTYFQNEAQLEKSRLLSDRFSAERPKGSFSTLEIQRTEQGDSAMYLCASSPHTGTGVGETQYFGPGTRLLVL.

In DNA, the CDR3 is TGCGCCAGCGGGGGAGGACAGACCTACAATGAGCAGTTCTTC. It encodes CASGGGQTYNEQFF. The chain joins TRBV5-1 to TRBJ2-1; D could derive from TRBD1 or TRBD2 (6 bases each). This CDR3 spans 14 amino acids. The V gene's germline CDR1 is SGHRS and CDR2 YFSETQ. V lost 7 bases, J lost 2 bases, and 13 bases lay in between.

V and J are TRBV28 and TRBJ1-4; no reliable D call. The CDR3 is 13 amino acids. The germline V gene has CDR1 MDHEN and CDR2 SYDVKM. Trimming pared 11 bases from V and 5 bases from J, leaving 15 bases between. CDR3: CAAGRPENEKLFF. CDR3 sequence (DNA): TGTGCCGCAGGCCGCCCCGAGAATGAAAAACTGTTTTTT.

This rearrangement joins TRBV24-1 to TRBJ2-1; D may be TRBD2 (6 bases). The CDR3 spans 19 residues. The V end lost 0 bases, the J end lost 1 base, and 18 bases lay between the germline ends. CDR1 is KGHDR, CDR2 SFDVKD, per germline. The CDR3 spells CATSDLRDQAGPSYNEQFF. Written as DNA, the CDR3 is TGTGCCACCAGTGATTTGCGTGATCAAGCGGGCCCGTCCTACAATGAGCAGTTCTTC.

In its sample, this clone was seen once. The chain couples TRBV19 to TRBJ1-3; D is ambiguous. The germline V and J ends were trimmed by 3 bases and 2 bases, with 11 bases remaining between them. Germline-derived CDR1 and CDR2 are LNHDA and SQIVND (reference sequence). The CDR3 is made up of 15 amino acids. The CDR3 region has the DNA TGTGCCAGTAGTATGTCTGTTGGCACTGGAAACACCATATATTTT. Amino acids: CASSMSVGTGNTIYF. Full variable domain (remainder filled in from reference TRBV19 and TRBJ1-3): DGGITQSPKYLFRKEGQNVTLSCEQNLNHDAMYWYRQDPGQGLRLIYYSQIVNDFQKGDIAEGYSVSREKKESFPLTVTSAQKNPTAFYLCASSMSVGTGNTIYFGEGSWLTVV.

The rearrangement uses TRBV24-1 and TRBJ1-2, with no clear D. Germline values: CDR1 KGHDR, CDR2 SFDVKD. CDR3 length: 14 amino acids. V lost 9 bases to trimming and J lost 0 bases, with 13 bases between them. The CDR3 is CATRPDPANYGYTF. The DNA for the CDR3 is TGTGCCACCCGTCCGGACCCGGCTAACTATGGCTACACCTTC.

The rearrangement joins TRBV6-1 to TRBJ1-2; weak D call: TRBD1 (6 bases). CDR3 length: 16 residues. Trimming cost V 1 base and J 2 bases, with 14 bases left between them. Germline CDR1 is MNHNS and CDR2 is SASEGT. As DNA, the CDR3 is TGTGCCAGCAGTGAAGACCGCTCGGGGGCCAACTATGGCTACACCTTC. Translating gives CASSEDRSGANYGYTF.

The chain carries TRBV4-1 and TRBJ2-5; 8 nucleotides line up with TRBD1. This CDR3 has 14 residues. CDR1 MGHRA and CDR2 YSYEKL come from the germline V gene. The ends lost 9 bases at V and 5 bases at J; junction bases unmatched: 11. As DNA, the CDR3 is TGCGCCAGTTCACGGACAGGGTTGGTGGAGACCCAGTACTTC. Translated, it gives CASSRTGLVETQYF.

This chain connects TRBV7-2 to TRBJ1-1; 7 bases match TRBD1. CDR1 SGHTA and CDR2 FQGNSA come from the germline V gene. CDR3 length: 13 residues. With V trimmed by 5 bases and J by 7 bases, 7 bases remained unmatched. As DNA, the CDR3 is TGTGCCAGCAGCGCGCGGACAGGTCTTGAAGCTTTCTTT. It yields the protein CASSARTGLEAFF.